These T cell receptor beta chains were read from a single sample in a study of graft-versus-host responses after intestinal transplantation. Measured with immunoSEQ multiplex PCR; TCRdb has only the in-frame clones, and not every one. The sample lists some 14,000 clones; 30% to 35% were seen once. The starting material was alloreactive CD4+ T cells from a mixed lymphocyte reaction culture, obtained before intestinal transplant. All receptors come from a human patient who received an intestinal transplant. Each CDR3 is given with its conserved first and last residue. A D gene is named only where the DNA matches it firmly. A row's size may be missing; if present it is once, few, many or a size class.

size,length,J,V,D,DNA,CDR3
-,16,TRBJ2-3,TRBV30,-,TGTGCCTGGAAAACGGGGGCCTCGGGGTACACAGATACGCAGTATTTT,CAWKTGASGYTDTQYF
few,15,TRBJ1-1,TRBV6-1,-,TGTGCCAGCAGCGCCCAACAGCGACCGGTTACTGAAGCTTTCTTT,CASSAQQRPVTEAFF
-,14,TRBJ1-3,TRBV18,-,TGTGCCAGCTCACCACTGGACTCTGGAAACACCATATATTTT,CASSPLDSGNTIYF
-,15,TRBJ2-1,TRBV5-5,TRBD2,TGTGCCAGCACCTTACTAGCGACGACCTACAATGAGCAGTTCTTC,CASTLLATTYNEQFF
few,13,TRBJ1-5,TRBV28,TRBD1,TGTGCCAGCAGAGGGACAGGCGCCCGGCCCCAGCATTTT,CASRGTGARPQHF
-,14,TRBJ1-5,TRBV11-2,-,TGTGCCAGCAGCCTAACTCCCGACGTCCAGCCCCAGCATTTT,CASSLTPDVQPQHF
-,17,TRBJ2-5,TRBV9,TRBD2,TGTGCCAGCAGCGTAGGAGGAGGGAGGGCCCACCAAGAGACCCAGTACTTC,CASSVGGGRAHQETQYF
-,15,TRBJ2-7,TRBV28,-,TGTGCCAGCAGTTTATCAGGGGCAGGGTACTACGAGCAGTACTTC,CASSLSGAGYYEQYF
once,12,TRBJ2-5,TRBV9,TRBD1,TGTGCCAGCAGCTGGACAGGGGGGACCCAGTACTTC,CASSWTGGTQYF
-,11,TRBJ2-3,TRBV20-1,-,TGCAGTGGGTGGCACACAGATACGCAGTATTTT,CSGWHTDTQYF
-,14,TRBJ1-2,TRBV18,TRBD1,TGTGCCAGCTCACCCTACAGGGGGGCCTATGGCTACACCTTC,CASSPYRGAYGYTF
few,16,TRBJ2-2,TRBV5-1,-,TGCGCCAGCAGCTGGGGTTCCGGGAGAGGGGGCGGGGAGCTGTTTTTT,CASSWGSGRGGGELFF
few,15,TRBJ2-3,TRBV27,-,TGTGCCAGCAGTCCATACAGGGTTCGTACAGATACGCAGTATTTT,CASSPYRVRTDTQYF
few,16,TRBJ1-5,TRBV29-1,-,TGCAGCGTTGAAGAAAACAAGAGTGAACGGGATCAGCCCCAGCATTTT,CSVEENKSERDQPQHF
few,20,TRBJ2-5,TRBV10-3,TRBD2,TGTGCCATCAGTGAGCCAAAGGGACTAGCGGGAGGGGGAGTCCAAGAGACCCAGTACTTC,CAISEPKGLAGGGVQETQYF
-,15,TRBJ1-4,TRBV4-2,TRBD1,TGTGCCAGCAGCTATGGGACAGGGCCGGGGGAAAAACTGTTTTTT,CASSYGTGPGEKLFF
-,18,TRBJ2-1,TRBV9,-,TGTGCCAGCAGCGTAGCTACACCGACTAGAGGTTCCTACAATGAGCAGTTCTTC,CASSVATPTRGSYNEQFF
few,14,TRBJ1-1,TRBV4-2,-,TGTGCCAGCAGCCAAGACACGGGGGGCACTGAAGCTTTCTTT,CASSQDTGGTEAFF
few,20,TRBJ2-1,TRBV18,TRBD2,TGTGCCAGCTCACCCAGGACTAGCGGGAGCCCCTCGGCCTCCTCCAATGAGCAGTTCTTC,CASSPRTSGSPSASSNEQFF
-,16,TRBJ2-5,TRBV2,-,TGTGCCACCAGGGGACGGCCCGTAGATCCCGAAGAGACCCAGTACTTC,CATRGRPVDPEETQYF
-,15,TRBJ1-1,TRBV28,-,TGTGCCAGCAGTCTAAGACAGGTTGGGAACACTGAAGCTTTCTTT,CASSLRQVGNTEAFF
-,15,TRBJ1-1,TRBV5-6,-,TGTGCCAGCAGCTTTGGCAGGCCGATGAACACTGAAGCTTTCTTT,CASSFGRPMNTEAFF
-,14,TRBJ2-2,TRBV19,-,TGTGCCAGTGAACGACAGGAGAACACCGGGGAGCTGTTTTTT,CASERQENTGELFF
few,16,TRBJ2-7,TRBV5-8,-,TGTGCCAGCAGCTTGGCCGGCGGGGTCTTCTCCTACGAGCAGTACTTC,CASSLAGGVFSYEQYF
-,13,TRBJ1-1,TRBV5-4,-,TGTGCCAGCAGCTATAACCGGGACACTGAAGCTTTCTTT,CASSYNRDTEAFF
few,13,TRBJ1-2,TRBV13,-,TGTGCCAGCAGCCCCCCGGGGGTATATGGCTACACCTTC,CASSPPGVYGYTF
-,14,TRBJ1-4,TRBV6-1,-,TGTGCCAGCAGTGGACAGGCAACTAATGAAAAACTGTTTTTT,CASSGQATNEKLFF
-,15,TRBJ1-5,TRBV4-1,TRBD1,TGCGCCAGCAGCCTCGACAGGGGGCGGATTCAGCCCCAGCATTTT,CASSLDRGRIQPQHF
-,15,TRBJ2-7,TRBV5-1,-,TGCGCCAGCAGCTCGGTTGGGCAGGCTTCCTACGAGCAGTACTTC,CASSSVGQASYEQYF
-,15,TRBJ2-7,TRBV9,TRBD2,TGTGCCAGCAGCGTACTCGCGCTAGCGGGAGAGCGGCAGTACTTC,CASSVLALAGERQYF
-,18,TRBJ2-7,TRBV27,TRBD2,TGTGCCAGCAGTTTAAAGGGGCTAGCGGGATATGTCTCCTACGAGCAGTACTTC,CASSLKGLAGYVSYEQYF
few,18,TRBJ2-2,TRBV21-1,-,TGTGCCAGCAGCCCTAAGCGCACGGACAGGGGAGGCACCGGGGAGCTGTTTTTT,CASSPKRTDRGGTGELFF
few,14,TRBJ1-1,TRBV27,-,TGTGCCAGCAGTTACCGACAGATGAACACTGAAGCTTTCTTT,CASSYRQMNTEAFF
medium-sized,15,TRBJ2-2,TRBV6-1,TRBD1,TGTGCCAGCAGTCCTCTACAGGGGGCGGCCGGGGAGCTGTTTTTT,CASSPLQGAAGELFF
-,17,TRBJ2-1,TRBV30,TRBD2,TGTGCCTGGAGCATACTTCGGACTAGCGGGAGGCGAGATGAGCAGTTCTTC,CAWSILRTSGRRDEQFF
-,16,TRBJ1-1,TRBV7-9,TRBD1,TGTGCCAGCAGCCTAGCGGTCGGGCAGGGGGGGACTGAAGCTTTCTTT,CASSLAVGQGGTEAFF
medium-sized,16,TRBJ2-7,TRBV21-1,-,TGTGCCAGCACCGAGACCCCGACTAGAGGGGACTACGAGCAGTACTTC,CASTETPTRGDYEQYF
medium-sized,16,TRBJ2-7,TRBV6-1,TRBD1,TGTGCCAGCAGTGTTATGCCTCAGGGGGCGAGCTACGAGCAGTACTTC,CASSVMPQGASYEQYF
few,13,TRBJ2-7,TRBV6-5,-,TGTGCCAGCAGTTACCGGGACACCTACGAGCAGTACTTC,CASSYRDTYEQYF
-,17,TRBJ2-7,TRBV25-1,-,TGTGCCAGCAGTGAATCCGGTACAGGGCCAAACTCCTACGAGCAGTACTTC,CASSESGTGPNSYEQYF
medium-sized,12,TRBJ2-7,TRBV29-1,-,TGCAGCGTTGTCCGGGGGAAGGGCGAGCAGTACTTC,CSVVRGKGEQYF
-,13,TRBJ1-1,TRBV11-2,-,TGTGCCAGCAGCTTAGAGTGGTACACTGAAGCTTTCTTT,CASSLEWYTEAFF
medium-sized,11,TRBJ1-5,TRBV10-3,-,TGTGCCATCGGAAGCAATCAGCCCCAGCATTTT,CAIGSNQPQHF
few,13,TRBJ2-5,TRBV28,-,TGTGCCAGCAGCTTTAGAGGGGAAGAGACCCAGTACTTC,CASSFRGEETQYF
few,14,TRBJ1-5,TRBV28,TRBD1,TGTGCCAGCGGAACGACAGGGAACAATCAGCCCCAGCATTTT,CASGTTGNNQPQHF
-,14,TRBJ2-1,TRBV2,TRBD2,TGTGCCAGCAGTGTCGAGCGGGAGGCCTATGAGCAGTTCTTC,CASSVEREAYEQFF
few,17,TRBJ2-7,TRBV19,TRBD2,TGTGCCAGTAGTATTGGTACTAGCGGGTCAGTATCCTACGAGCAGTACTTC,CASSIGTSGSVSYEQYF
few,14,TRBJ2-1,TRBV6-6,TRBD2,TGTGCCAGCAGTTACGGGAGGGCCTACAATGAGCAGTTCTTC,CASSYGRAYNEQFF
-,11,TRBJ2-3,TRBV11-2,-,TGTGCCAGCAGCTTAAGGGATACGCAGTATTTT,CASSLRDTQYF
-,14,TRBJ1-6,TRBV18,-,TGTGCCAGCTCACTTAGGGAAAATAATTCACCCCTCCACTTT,CASSLRENNSPLHF
-,15,TRBJ2-7,TRBV28,-,TGTGCCAGCAGGCGGGGGGGGACAGGGGTGTACGAGCAGTACTTC,CASRRGGTGVYEQYF
few,14,TRBJ1-2,TRBV2,-,TGTGCCAGCAGTCCACTACTGGGGACCTATGGCTACACCTTC,CASSPLLGTYGYTF
few,12,TRBJ2-7,TRBV25-1,TRBD1,TGTGCCAGCAAACGACAGGGCTACGAGCAGTACTTC,CASKRQGYEQYF